Listed here are 2 T cell receptor beta chains from one sample, sequenced in a study of CD8+ T cells in alopecia areata. Treatment: oral pan-JAK inhibitor, 5-10 mg twice daily. Investigators isolated RNA and reverse transcribed it into cDNA to act as the sequencing template. The protocol was immunoSEQ multiplex PCR, while the TCRdb copy is restricted to in-frame clones and leaves out a portion. The sample includes 110,000 or so clones, 56% of them seen just once. The sample consisted of CD4+ T cells sorted from blood, taken at week 24, from a patient treated with tofacitinib. Every receptor here comes from a human donor with alopecia areata.

This clone turned up a few times. This rearrangement joins TRBV29-1 to TRBJ2-7; 8 bases are a match to TRBD1. The CDR3 is 12 residues long. Germline V CDR1 and CDR2: SQVTM, ANQGSEA. V shed 6 bases, J shed 3 bases, and the junction held 4 bases outside the gene matches. The CDR3 sequence: CSVGTGNYEQYF. CDR3 in DNA: TGCAGCGTGGGGACAGGTAACTACGAGCAGTACTTC.

The CDR3 sequence is CASNRQGKETQYF. The CDR3 DNA is TGTGCCAGCAACCGACAGGGTAAAGAGACCCAGTACTTC. This chain links TRBV5-6 with TRBJ2-5; 7 nucleotides agree with TRBD1. The CDR3 loop spans 13 amino acids. CDR1 is SGHDT, CDR2 YYEEEE, per germline. The junction had 5 bases not matched to a gene; V was cut back by 6 bases and J by 3 bases.